One TCR beta chain is described in this entry. The target antigen is unknown. These data are taken from a study of graft-versus-host responses after intestinal transplantation. Whole-study context: After anti-thymocyte globulin induction, recipients took tacrolimus and steroids for around three years.

Findings of the study overall: In recipient marrow, GvH clones were found, and some appeared first in ileum or blood.

Germline lookup yields CDR1 MGHRA and CDR2 YSYEKL. The CDR3 covers 15 residues. The V gene lost 0 bases and the J gene lost 1 base, with 10 bases spanning the gap. TCRdb's table, derived via immunoSEQ multiplex PCR, lists solely in-frame clones and lacks some. Here the sample spans about 97,000 clones, 90% being singletons. The sample in question was PBMCs, obtained around 450 days after intestinal transplant. The rearrangement uses TRBV4-1 and TRBJ2-7; D perhaps matches TRBD1 (7 bases). The clonotype originates from a human patient who received an intestinal transplant, so some T cells may come from the graft donor. CDR3 loop: CASSQDAGGSYEQYF. CDR3 nucleotides: TGCGCCAGCAGCCAAGATGCAGGGGGGTCCTACGAGCAGTACTTC.